The 18 T cell receptor beta chains below all came from one sample that was sequenced in a study of blood T cell repertoires in COVID-19 (dated by TCRdb to the early 2020s). The library came from the immunoSEQ multiplex PCR assay. TCRdb obtained this table from immuneACCESS and retained in-frame rearrangements with V and J assigned. These tables miss some clones; where compared with another copy, unresolved V genes account for less than half of the shortfall, and the remainder is unexplained. Within this sample are approximately 360,000 clones, with around 89% of them counted one time only. The biggest ten clones account for around 7% of the sample. The specimen sequenced was peripheral blood. Every receptor here comes from a man in his late teens or twenties with active or convalescent COVID-19.

The rearrangement joins TRBV14 to TRBJ1-1, with D perhaps TRBD1 (5 bases). Germline V lookup: CDR1 SGHDN, CDR2 FVKESK. The CDR3 extends over 17 amino acids. Deletions cut 0 bases from V and 0 bases from J, with 14 bases between. This chain's CDR3 is CASSQEGVAYMNTEAFF. CDR3 in DNA: TGTGCCAGCAGCCAAGAAGGGGTGGCCTACATGAACACTGAAGCTTTCTTT.

The chain links TRBV6-5 to TRBJ1-3, with TRBD1 matching 7 bases. V gave up 4 bases and J gave up 4 bases; unmatched junction bases: 10. The CDR3 contains 16 residues. Looked up from germline, CDR1 is MNHEY and CDR2 is SVGAGI. The CDR3 spells CASSFDRQGWGNTIYF. DNA of the CDR3: TGTGCCAGCAGTTTCGATCGACAGGGCTGGGGAAACACCATATATTTT.

The chain uses TRBV6-5 and TRBJ1-1; D unclear. Per the germline V gene, CDR1 is MNHEY and CDR2 is SVGAGI. This CDR3 has 13 amino acids. Trimming removed 8 bases at V and 1 base at J, with 11 bases between. The CDR3: CASAQVPNTEAFF. The DNA of the CDR3 is TGTGCCAGCGCGCAGGTACCGAACACTGAAGCTTTCTTT.

The genes are TRBV7-2 and TRBJ1-3; D is possibly TRBD1 (5 bases). From germline, CDR1 is SGHTA and CDR2 FQGNSA. V was clipped by 4 bases and J by 8 bases, with 9 bases between them. The CDR3 runs 12 residues. CDR3 DNA sequence: TGTGCCAGCAGCTCTACCAGGGACACCATATATTTT. Translated: CASSSTRDTIYF.

The chain combines TRBV29-1 with TRBJ2-1, with 8 bases identical to TRBD2. This CDR3 has 14 residues. Per germline, CDR1 SQVTM and CDR2 ANQGSEA. In nucleotides, the CDR3 is TGCAGTCCACCAGCGGGAGCGCCTTACAATGAGCAGTTCTTC. Protein sequence: CSPPAGAPYNEQFF.

The gene calls are TRBV7-9 and TRBJ2-3; 12 bases are shared with TRBD2. The CDR3 covers 15 residues. The V gene end was trimmed by 5 bases and the J gene end by 6 bases; junction bases not matched to a gene: 6. The germline V gene encodes CDR1 SEHNR and CDR2 FQNEAQ (reference sequence). The CDR3: CASSTTSGGSDTQYF. CDR3 coding DNA: TGTGCCAGCAGCACAACTAGCGGGGGGTCGGATACGCAGTATTTT.

This chain joins TRBV7-8 and TRBJ2-5; weak D call: TRBD1 (6 bases). V lost 2 bases and J lost 5, with 12 bases in between. This CDR3 region has 14 residues. The V gene's germline CDR1 is SGHVS and CDR2 FQNEAQ. This CDR3 reads CASSLRTGFETQYF. In DNA, the CDR3 is TGTGCCAGCAGCTTACGCACAGGGTTTGAGACCCAGTACTTC.

The V gene is TRBV2, the J gene TRBJ1-4, with D perhaps TRBD1 (5 bases). Trimming cost V 2 bases and J 0 bases, with 10 bases left between them. Germline V gene lookup returns CDR1 SNHLY and CDR2 FYNNEI. CDR3 length equals 16 residues. The CDR3 DNA follows: TGTGCCAGCAGTGAATGGCAGGGCGCAACTAATGAAAAACTGTTTTTT. Its protein product is CASSEWQGATNEKLFF.

The CDR3 spells CASSPRQGNQPQHF. The CDR3 nucleotides are TGTGCCAGCAGCCCCCGACAGGGCAATCAGCCCCAGCATTTT. This chain uses TRBV9 with TRBJ1-5, with a possible D match to TRBD1 (6 bases). The CDR3 is 14 amino acids. V lost 4 bases and J lost 2, with 10 bases in between. Per germline, CDR1 SGDLS and CDR2 YYNGEE.

The V and J genes are TRBV7-2 and TRBJ2-2; D gene uncertain. The CDR3 is 15 residues long. V lost 5 bases to trimming and J lost 4 bases, with 14 bases between them. Per germline, CDR1 SGHTA and CDR2 FQGNSA. The CDR3 spells CASSPGGRGTGELFF. CDR3 in DNA: TGTGCCAGCAGCCCCGGTGGCAGAGGCACCGGGGAGCTGTTTTTT.

The chain combines TRBV27 with TRBJ2-7, with 13 bases aligning to TRBD2. Germline loops: CDR1 MNHEY, CDR2 SMNVEV (reference sequence). The CDR3 has 15 amino acids. V trimming: 3 bases; J trimming: 6 bases; junction bases outside the gene matches: 5. CDR3 region: CASSFKLAGGVEQYF. CDR3 in DNA: TGTGCCAGCAGTTTCAAACTAGCGGGAGGGGTCGAGCAGTACTTC.

In this sample, this clone turned up once. The CDR3 protein is CASSQSARAAPLHF. DNA of the CDR3: TGCGCCAGCAGCCAATCCGCCAGGGCGGCACCCCTCCACTTT. The chain combines TRBV4-3 with TRBJ1-6, with D maybe TRBD1 (5 bases). Germline CDR1 LGHNA, CDR2 YSLEER. V was trimmed by 2 bases and J by 11 bases, leaving 13 bases between them. This CDR3 region has 14 residues.

This chain joins TRBV5-1 and TRBJ2-5; TRBD1 matches 10 bases. The V gene end was trimmed by 5 bases and the J gene end by 4 bases; junction bases not matched to a gene: 5. The length of the CDR3 is 14 residues. Per the germline V gene, CDR1 is SGHRS and CDR2 is YFSETQ. The CDR3 DNA sequence: TGCGCCAGCAGAACCGGGACAGGGGCAGAGACCCAGTACTTC. This sequence encodes CASRTGTGAETQYF.

The rearrangement uses TRBV7-9 and TRBJ2-3; 7 nucleotides match TRBD1. V was clipped by 0 bases and J by 6 bases; unmatched bases: 6. Germline CDR1 SEHNR, CDR2 FQNEAQ (reference sequence). CDR3 length: 15 residues. CDR3 region: CASSLAQDRRDTQYF. CDR3 in DNA: TGTGCCAGCAGCTTAGCCCAGGACAGGCGGGATACGCAGTATTTT.

This clone was observed once. CDR3 bases: TGTGCCAGCAGTGAGCGGGAAGCAGTGGGGACCCAGTACTTC. Amino acids: CASSEREAVGTQYF. This chain connects TRBV6-1 to TRBJ2-5; D is perhaps TRBD2 (6 bases). Between the trimmed V and J ends, which lost 3 bases and 7 bases, there was a span of 15 bases. In germline, CDR1 is MNHNS, CDR2 SASEGT. CDR3 length: 14 amino acids.

This chain uses TRBV7-3 with TRBJ1-5; perhaps TRBD1 as D (6 bases). The V end lost 4 bases, the J end lost 6 bases, and 13 bases lay between the germline ends. Germline V CDR1 and CDR2: SGHTA, FQGTGA. The CDR3 runs 14 residues. CDR3 protein: CASSSTGRGQPQHF. The CDR3 DNA sequence: TGTGCCAGCAGCTCCACAGGGAGAGGTCAGCCCCAGCATTTT.

V is TRBV10-2 and J is TRBJ1-6; the D gene is possibly TRBD1 (6 bases). CDR1 is WSHSY and CDR2 is SAAADI in the germline V gene. Trimming took 4 bases from V and 0 from J, leaving 10 bases between them. This CDR3 is 16 amino acids long. This CDR3 reads CASSGSQGSYNSPLHF. The CDR3 DNA reads TGCGCCAGCAGTGGTTCACAGGGCTCCTATAATTCACCCCTCCACTTT.

This chain uses TRBV4-1 with TRBJ2-7, with TRBD2 matching 9 bases. Germline trimming cut 1 base from V and 4 bases from J; bases unmatched to any gene: 11. This CDR3 has 17 residues. Germline V CDR1 and CDR2: MGHRA, YSYEKL. Written as DNA, the CDR3 is TGCGCCAGCAGCCAAGCTAGCGGGGCCCCGGTGGAATACGAGCAGTACTTC. It specifies CASSQASGAPVEYEQYF.